The sequence of this T cell receptor (beta chain) was determined in a study of T-cell reconstitution after alpha-beta-depleted transplantation in children. Library preparation (for TCRbeta) was performed with unique molecular identifiers. TCRdb reprocessed the PCR reads via MiXCR and lists one record per CDR3 protein. Of hundreds of thousands of distinct CDR3 sequences in the sample, approximately 32% were seen once. CDR1 is KGHSH and CDR2 is LQKENI in the germline V gene. Trimming took 3 bases from V and 1 from J, leaving 12 bases between them. CDR3 length equals 15 residues. This specimen consisted of PBMCs from the stem cell graft donor, obtained from the stem cell graft. The receptor's source is a human donor who donated a stem cell graft to a child with aplastic anemia. V and J are TRBV18 and TRBJ1-1, with D possibly matching TRBD1 (5 bases). Here the CDR3 reads CASSPDDTGNTEAFF. CDR3 in DNA: TGTGCCAGCTCACCCGATGACACAGGGAACACTGAAGCTTTCTTT.